This T cell receptor beta chain originates from a study of control samples from healthy donors and cancer patients. Germline V CDR1 and CDR2: MNHEY, SMNVEV (reference sequence). The CDR3 covers 11 residues. Trimming stripped 10 bases from V and 6 bases from J, with 12 bases between. The assay was immunoSEQ multiplex PCR, and TCRdb's table has in-frame clones only and misses some. The data hold approximately 100,000 clones, with around nine tenths observed a single time. The chain couples TRBV27 to TRBJ1-1; no firm D call. The sequenced material came from blood. The sequence was obtained from a man aged 25-45 years in good health. The CDR3 here is CATARGAEAFF. The CDR3 DNA follows: TGTGCCACCGCCCGGGGAGCTGAAGCTTTCTTT.